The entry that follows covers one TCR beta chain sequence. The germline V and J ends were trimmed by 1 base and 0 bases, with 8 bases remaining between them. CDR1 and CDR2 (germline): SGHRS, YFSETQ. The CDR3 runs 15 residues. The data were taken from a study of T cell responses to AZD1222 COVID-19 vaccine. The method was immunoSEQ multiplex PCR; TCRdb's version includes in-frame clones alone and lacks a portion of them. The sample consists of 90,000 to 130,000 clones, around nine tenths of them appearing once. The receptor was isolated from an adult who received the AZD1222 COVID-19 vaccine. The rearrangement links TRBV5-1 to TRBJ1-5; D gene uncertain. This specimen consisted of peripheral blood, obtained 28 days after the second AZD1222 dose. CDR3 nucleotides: TGCGCCAGCAGCTTGTATGGGAGTAGCAATCAGCCCCAGCATTTT. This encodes CASSLYGSSNQPQHF.